This T cell receptor beta chain was retrieved from a study of shared clonotypes between healthy human individuals. On the study more broadly: Donors were two women and a few men aged 18 to 49. Plates per donor: three CD4 naive, three CD4 memory, two CD8 naive, one CD8 memory. Study-level findings and limits: The sharing of about 5% of naive CD4 clonotypes was seen across several donors. The study generally estimated greater richness for naive than memory subsets.

TCRdb keeps only in-frame clones here, not all; method: immunoSEQ multiplex PCR. Of a few million clones listed, over 85% are singletons. On this clone itself: The antigen is unknown.

CD45RO negativity and positive selection for CCR7 defined naive CD8 cells, a population that excluded terminally differentiated effector memory CD45RA+ cells. CDR3 size: 14 residues. The V end was cut by 6 bases, the J end by 2 bases, with 14 bases between. From germline, CDR1 is MNHNS and CDR2 SASEGT. This clonotype was sampled from a man aged 18 to 30 in good health. Some clones in this sample may be carry-over from other donors' samples. Sequencing was performed on naive CD8+ T cells from PBMCs. The genes are TRBV6-1 and TRBJ2-7; possibly TRBD1 for D (5 bases). CDR3 loop: CASRGFDSAYEQYF. The CDR3 region has the DNA TGTGCCAGCAGGGGATTCGACAGCGCCTACGAGCAGTACTTC.